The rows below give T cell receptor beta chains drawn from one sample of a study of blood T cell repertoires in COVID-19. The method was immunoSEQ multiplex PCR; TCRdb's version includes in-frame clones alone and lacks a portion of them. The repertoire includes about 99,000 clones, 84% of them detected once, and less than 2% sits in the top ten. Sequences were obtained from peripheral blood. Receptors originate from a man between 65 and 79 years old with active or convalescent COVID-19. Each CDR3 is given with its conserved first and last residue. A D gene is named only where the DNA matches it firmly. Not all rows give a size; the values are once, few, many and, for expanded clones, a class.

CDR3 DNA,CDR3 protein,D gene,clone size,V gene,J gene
TGTGCCCGCGGCAACTCAACCTACGAGCAGTACTTC,CARGNSTYEQYF,NA,NA,TRBV19,TRBJ2-7
TGCGCCAGCAGCCCAGGGGACCTCAATGAGCAGTTCTTC,CASSPGDLNEQFF,NA,NA,TRBV5-1,TRBJ2-1
TGTGCCAGCAGCTTCGGAAGGGGGAGTCAGCCCCAGCATTTT,CASSFGRGSQPQHF,NA,once,TRBV7-2,TRBJ1-5
TGCGCCAGCAGTCTGACCGGGACAGGCGATAATTCACCCCTCCACTTT,CASSLTGTGDNSPLHF,TRBD1,NA,TRBV5-1,TRBJ1-6
TGTGCCAGCTTGTCTAGAGCGGGGAGCTCCTACAATGAGCAGTTCTTC,CASLSRAGSSYNEQFF,TRBD2,NA,TRBV28,TRBJ2-1
TGTGCCAGCAGCACTACAACGAGCACAGATACGCAGTATTTT,CASSTTTSTDTQYF,NA,NA,TRBV28,TRBJ2-3
TGTGCCAGCAGCTATAGAAGATTCACCGGGGAGCTGTTTTTT,CASSYRRFTGELFF,NA,NA,TRBV3-1/TRBV3-2,TRBJ2-2
TGTGCCAGCAGTCCGCGAGCGGGGGGGGCCAATGAGCAGTTCTTC,CASSPRAGGANEQFF,TRBD2,NA,TRBV2,TRBJ2-1
TGTGCCAGCAGCTTGGTGGGCGGGGAGGCCTATGGCTACACCTTC,CASSLVGGEAYGYTF,NA,NA,TRBV5-6,TRBJ1-2
TGCAGTGCTATCCGCGGTGAAGCTTTCTTT,CSAIRGEAFF,NA,NA,TRBV20-1,TRBJ1-1
TGTGCCAGCAGTCCCGGGAGGGGAAACACTGAAGCTTTCTTT,CASSPGRGNTEAFF,NA,NA,TRBV28,TRBJ1-1
TGTGCCAGCAGTTCGACAGGGGGCGTAGATACGCAGTATTTT,CASSSTGGVDTQYF,TRBD1,once,TRBV6-6,TRBJ2-3
TGTGCCAGCAGTTTGGCAGGGCCAAAACTGTTTTTT,CASSLAGPKLFF,NA,once,TRBV12-3/TRBV12-4,TRBJ1-4
TGTGCCAGTAGTCCTCAGGCGACTGGAAACACCATATATTTT,CASSPQATGNTIYF,NA,NA,TRBV19,TRBJ1-3
TGTGCCAGCAGCCCAACAGGGGGTAATCAGCCCCAGCATTTT,CASSPTGGNQPQHF,TRBD1,NA,TRBV7-2,TRBJ1-5
TGTGCAAGTCGCTTAGTACGGGGGACAGGGGTTGTTTCACCCCTCCACTTT,CASRLVRGTGVVSPLHF,NA,few,TRBV12-2,TRBJ1-6
TGTGCCAGCAGCGTAGAGCAAGGGCAGGGTTATGGCTACACCTTC,CASSVEQGQGYGYTF,NA,NA,TRBV9,TRBJ1-2
TGTGCCAGCAGTCGACCTCAGGGGTTCGACACTGAAGCTTTCTTT,CASSRPQGFDTEAFF,NA,NA,TRBV2,TRBJ1-1
TGTGCCAGCAGCTTAAAAGGGGCACCGAACACTGAAGCTTTCTTT,CASSLKGAPNTEAFF,NA,once,TRBV11-2,TRBJ1-1
TGTGCCCGAAGGGCGGACATCTTTGCGAACACTGAAGCTTTCTTT,CARRADIFANTEAFF,NA,NA,TRBV19,TRBJ1-1
TGTGCCAGCAGTCGAGGGGACAGCTTAAATCAGCCCCAGCATTTT,CASSRGDSLNQPQHF,TRBD1,NA,TRBV2,TRBJ1-5
TGTGCCAGCACCCAGCAGGTTGAAGCTTTCTTT,CASTQQVEAFF,NA,NA,TRBV28,TRBJ1-1